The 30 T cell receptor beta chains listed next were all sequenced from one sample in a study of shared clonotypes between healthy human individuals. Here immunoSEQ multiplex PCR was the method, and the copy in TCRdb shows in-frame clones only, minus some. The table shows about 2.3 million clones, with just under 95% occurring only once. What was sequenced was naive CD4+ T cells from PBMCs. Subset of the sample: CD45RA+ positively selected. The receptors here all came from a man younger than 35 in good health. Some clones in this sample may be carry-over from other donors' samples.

The CDR3 here is CAWKSPVSVNTGELFF. The CDR3 DNA sequence: TGTGCCTGGAAATCCCCGGTCAGCGTAAACACCGGGGAGCTGTTTTTT. The chain has TRBV30 and TRBJ2-2; D gene uncertain. Germline V gives CDR1 GTSNPN, CDR2 SVGIG (reference sequence). The CDR3 covers 16 residues. Trimming left V 4 bases short and J 2 bases short, with 17 bases between.

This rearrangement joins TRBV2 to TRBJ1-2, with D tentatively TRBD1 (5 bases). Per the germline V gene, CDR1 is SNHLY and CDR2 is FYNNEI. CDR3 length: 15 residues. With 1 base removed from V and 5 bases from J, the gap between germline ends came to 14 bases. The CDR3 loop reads CASSEGRARSYGYTF. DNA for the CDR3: TGTGCCAGCAGTGAAGGCAGGGCCCGAAGTTATGGCTACACCTTC. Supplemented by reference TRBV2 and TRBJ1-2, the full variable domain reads EPEVTQTPSHQVTQMGQEVILRCVPISNHLYFYWYRQILGQKVEFLVSFYNNEISEKSEIFDDQFSVERPDGSNFTLKIRSTKLEDSAMYFCASSEGRARSYGYTFGSGTRLTVV.

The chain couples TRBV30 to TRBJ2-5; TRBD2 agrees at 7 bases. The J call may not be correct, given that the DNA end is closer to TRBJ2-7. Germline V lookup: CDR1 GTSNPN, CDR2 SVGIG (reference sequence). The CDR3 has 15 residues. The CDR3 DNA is TGTGCCTGGATTAGAACGGGAGGAATTGCCTACGAGCAGTACTTC. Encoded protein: CAWIRTGGIAYEQYF.

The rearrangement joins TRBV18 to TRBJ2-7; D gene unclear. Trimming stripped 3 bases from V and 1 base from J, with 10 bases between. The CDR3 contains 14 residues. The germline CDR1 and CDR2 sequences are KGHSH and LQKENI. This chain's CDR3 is CASSPKLGSYEQYF. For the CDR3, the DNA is TGTGCCAGCTCACCTAAGCTCGGATCCTACGAGCAGTACTTC.

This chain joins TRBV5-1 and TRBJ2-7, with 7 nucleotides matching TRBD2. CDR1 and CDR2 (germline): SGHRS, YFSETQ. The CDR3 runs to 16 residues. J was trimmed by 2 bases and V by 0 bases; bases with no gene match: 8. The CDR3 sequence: CASSLASSGATYEQYF. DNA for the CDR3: TGCGCCAGCAGCTTGGCCTCTAGCGGAGCCACCTACGAGCAGTACTTC.

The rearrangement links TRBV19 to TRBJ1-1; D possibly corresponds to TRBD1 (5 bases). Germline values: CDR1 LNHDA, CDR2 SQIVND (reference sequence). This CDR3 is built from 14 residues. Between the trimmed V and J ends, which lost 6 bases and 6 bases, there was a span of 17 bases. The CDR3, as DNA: TGTGCCAGTAGACTAGGGGCAGGTGGTTCTGAAGCTTTCTTT. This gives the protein CASRLGAGGSEAFF. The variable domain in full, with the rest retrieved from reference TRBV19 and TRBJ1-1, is DGGITQSPKYLFRKEGQNVTLSCEQNLNHDAMYWYRQDPGQGLRLIYYSQIVNDFQKGDIAEGYSVSREKKESFPLTVTSAQKNPTAFYLCASRLGAGGSEAFFGQGTRLTVV.

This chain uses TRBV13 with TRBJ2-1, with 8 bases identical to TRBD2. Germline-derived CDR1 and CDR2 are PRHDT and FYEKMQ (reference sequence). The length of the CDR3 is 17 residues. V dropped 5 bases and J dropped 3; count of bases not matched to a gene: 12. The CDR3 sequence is CASSLLRGGRSYNEQFF. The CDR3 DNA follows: TGTGCCAGCAGCCTCCTTCGGGGCGGGAGGAGCTACAATGAGCAGTTCTTC. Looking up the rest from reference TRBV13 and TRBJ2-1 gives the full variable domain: AAGVIQSPRHLIKEKRETATLKCYPIPRHDTVYWYQQGPGQDPQFLISFYEKMQSDKGSIPDRFSAQQFSDYHSELNMSSLELGDSALYFCASSLLRGGRSYNEQFFGPGTRLTVL.

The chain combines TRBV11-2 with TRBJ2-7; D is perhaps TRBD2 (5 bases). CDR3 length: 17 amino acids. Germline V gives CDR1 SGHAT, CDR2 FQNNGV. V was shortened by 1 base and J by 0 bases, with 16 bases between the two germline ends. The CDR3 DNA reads TGTGCCAGCAGCTTAGTTGGTGGAGCGGCAAGCTCCTACGAGCAGTACTTC. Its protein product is CASSLVGGAASSYEQYF.

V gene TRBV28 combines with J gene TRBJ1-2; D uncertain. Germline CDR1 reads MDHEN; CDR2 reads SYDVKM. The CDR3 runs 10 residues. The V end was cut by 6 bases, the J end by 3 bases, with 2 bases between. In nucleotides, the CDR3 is TGTGCCAGCAGGGACTATGGCTACACCTTC. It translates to CASRDYGYTF.

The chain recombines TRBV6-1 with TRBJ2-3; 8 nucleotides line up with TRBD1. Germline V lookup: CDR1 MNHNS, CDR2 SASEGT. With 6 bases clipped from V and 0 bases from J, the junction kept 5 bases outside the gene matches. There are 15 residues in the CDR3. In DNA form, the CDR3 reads TGTGCCAGCAGCCTCAGACAGGGGAGCACAGATACGCAGTATTTT. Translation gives CASSLRQGSTDTQYF.

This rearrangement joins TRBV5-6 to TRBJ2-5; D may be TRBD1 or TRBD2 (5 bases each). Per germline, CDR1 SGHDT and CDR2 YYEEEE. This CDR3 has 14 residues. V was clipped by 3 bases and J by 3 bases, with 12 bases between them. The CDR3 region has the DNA TGTGCCAGCAGCTCTCCGGGACGTAAAGAGACCCAGTACTTC. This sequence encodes CASSSPGRKETQYF.

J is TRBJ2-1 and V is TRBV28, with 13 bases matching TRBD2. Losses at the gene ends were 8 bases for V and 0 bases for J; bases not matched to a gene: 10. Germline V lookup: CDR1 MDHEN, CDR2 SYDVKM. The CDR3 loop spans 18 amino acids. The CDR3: CASLGLAGKINSYNEQFF. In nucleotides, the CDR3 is TGTGCCAGCCTGGGACTAGCGGGGAAAATCAACTCCTACAATGAGCAGTTCTTC.

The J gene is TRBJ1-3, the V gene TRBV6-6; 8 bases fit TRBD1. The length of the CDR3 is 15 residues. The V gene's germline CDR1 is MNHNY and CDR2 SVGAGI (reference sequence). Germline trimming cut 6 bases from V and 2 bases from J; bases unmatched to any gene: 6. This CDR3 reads CASSWGQDAGNTIYF. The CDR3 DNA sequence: TGTGCCAGCAGCTGGGGACAGGATGCTGGAAACACCATATATTTT.

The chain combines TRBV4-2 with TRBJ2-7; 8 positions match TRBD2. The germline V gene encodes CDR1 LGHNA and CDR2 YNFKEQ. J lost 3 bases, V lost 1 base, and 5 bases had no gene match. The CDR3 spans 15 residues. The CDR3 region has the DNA TGTGCCAGCAGCCAAGCGGTGCGGGAGGTCTACGAGCAGTACTTC. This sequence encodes CASSQAVREVYEQYF.

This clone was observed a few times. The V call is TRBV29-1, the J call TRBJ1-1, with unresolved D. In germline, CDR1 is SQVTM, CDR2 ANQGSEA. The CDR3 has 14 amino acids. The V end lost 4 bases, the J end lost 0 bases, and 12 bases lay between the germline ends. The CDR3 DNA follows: TGCAGCGTTGGGTTGAGAAAGATGAACACTGAAGCTTTCTTT. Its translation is CSVGLRKMNTEAFF.

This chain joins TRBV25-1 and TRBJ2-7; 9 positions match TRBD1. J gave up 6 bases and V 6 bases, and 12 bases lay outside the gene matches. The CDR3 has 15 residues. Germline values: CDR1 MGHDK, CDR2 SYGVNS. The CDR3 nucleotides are TGTGCCAGCAGAGGCAACCCGGGACAGGGTAGCGAGCAGTACTTC. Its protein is CASRGNPGQGSEQYF.

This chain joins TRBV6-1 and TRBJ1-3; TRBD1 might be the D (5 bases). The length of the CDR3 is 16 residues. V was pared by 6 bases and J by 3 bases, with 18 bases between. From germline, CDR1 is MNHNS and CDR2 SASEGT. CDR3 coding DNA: TGTGCCAGCAGGGAACACCAGGGAGGTTTTGGAAACACCATATATTTT. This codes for CASREHQGGFGNTIYF.

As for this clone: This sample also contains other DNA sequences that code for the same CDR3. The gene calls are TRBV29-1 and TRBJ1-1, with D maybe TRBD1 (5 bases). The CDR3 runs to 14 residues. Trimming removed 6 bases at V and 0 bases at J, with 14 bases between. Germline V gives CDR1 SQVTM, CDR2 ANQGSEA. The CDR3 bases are TGCAGCGTCGCAGGGTTGCGGATGAACACTGAAGCTTTCTTT. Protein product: CSVAGLRMNTEAFF.

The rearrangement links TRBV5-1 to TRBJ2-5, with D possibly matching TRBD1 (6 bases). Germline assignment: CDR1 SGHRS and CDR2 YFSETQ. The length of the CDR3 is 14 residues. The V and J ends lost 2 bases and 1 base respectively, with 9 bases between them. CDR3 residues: CASSFQTGQETQYF. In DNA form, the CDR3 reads TGCGCCAGCAGCTTTCAGACAGGCCAAGAGACCCAGTACTTC.

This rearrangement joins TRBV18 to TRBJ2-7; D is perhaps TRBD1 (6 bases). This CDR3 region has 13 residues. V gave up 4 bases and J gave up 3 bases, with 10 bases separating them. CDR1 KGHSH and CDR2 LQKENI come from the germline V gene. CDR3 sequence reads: CASSQGDNYEQYF. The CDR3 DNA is TGTGCCAGCTCACAGGGGGATAACTACGAGCAGTACTTC.

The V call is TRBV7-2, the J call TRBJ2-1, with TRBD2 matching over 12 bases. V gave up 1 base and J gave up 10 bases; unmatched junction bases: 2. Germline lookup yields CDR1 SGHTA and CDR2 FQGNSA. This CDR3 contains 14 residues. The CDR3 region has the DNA TGTGCCAGCAGCTTAGGGACTAGCGGGACCGAGCAGTTCTTC. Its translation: CASSLGTSGTEQFF.

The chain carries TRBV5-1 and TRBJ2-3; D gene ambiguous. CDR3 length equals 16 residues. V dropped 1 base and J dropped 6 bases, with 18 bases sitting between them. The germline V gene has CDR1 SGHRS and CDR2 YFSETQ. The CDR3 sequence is CASSLRVEVGRDTQYF. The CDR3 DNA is TGCGCCAGCAGCTTGAGGGTCGAGGTGGGTCGGGATACGCAGTATTTT.

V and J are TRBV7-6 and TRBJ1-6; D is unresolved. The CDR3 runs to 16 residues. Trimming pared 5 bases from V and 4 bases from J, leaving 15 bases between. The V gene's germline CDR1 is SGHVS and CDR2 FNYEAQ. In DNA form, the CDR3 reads TGTGCCAGCAGCCCCTCGGGTAGCCGGTATAATTCACCCCTCCACTTT. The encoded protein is CASSPSGSRYNSPLHF. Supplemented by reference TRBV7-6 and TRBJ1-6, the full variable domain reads GAGVSQSPRYKVTKRGQDVALRCDPISGHVSLYWYRQALGQGPEFLTYFNYEAQQDKSGLPNDRFSAERPEGSISTLTIQRTEQRDSAMYRCASSPSGSRYNSPLHFGNGTRLTVT.

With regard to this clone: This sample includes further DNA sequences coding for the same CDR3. Here the CDR3 reads CASSVLSNQPQHF. DNA of the CDR3: TGTGCCAGCAGCGTACTCAGCAATCAGCCCCAGCATTTT. The chain is built from TRBV9 and TRBJ1-5; D gene uncertain. The germline V gene encodes CDR1 SGDLS and CDR2 YYNGEE. The V and J ends lost 1 base and 1 base respectively, with 3 bases between them. The length of the CDR3 is 13 residues.

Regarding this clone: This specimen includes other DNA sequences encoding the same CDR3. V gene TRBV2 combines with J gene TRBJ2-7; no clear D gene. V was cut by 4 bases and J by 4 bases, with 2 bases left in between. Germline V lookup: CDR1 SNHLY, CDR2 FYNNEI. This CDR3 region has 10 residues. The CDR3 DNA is TGTGCCAGCAGTGGGTACGAGCAGTACTTC. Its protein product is CASSGYEQYF.

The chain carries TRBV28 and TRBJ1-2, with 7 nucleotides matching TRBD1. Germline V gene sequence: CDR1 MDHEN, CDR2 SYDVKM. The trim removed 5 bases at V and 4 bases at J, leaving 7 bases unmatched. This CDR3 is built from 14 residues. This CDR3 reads CASSPLTGSYGYTF. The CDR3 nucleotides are TGTGCCAGCAGTCCTCTGACAGGGAGCTATGGCTACACCTTC.

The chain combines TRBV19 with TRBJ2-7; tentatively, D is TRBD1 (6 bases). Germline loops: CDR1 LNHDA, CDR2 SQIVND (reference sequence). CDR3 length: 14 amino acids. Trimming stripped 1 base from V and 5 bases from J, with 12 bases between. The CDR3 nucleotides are TGTGCCAGTAGTATAGGAGGGACACAGGACGAGCAGTACTTC. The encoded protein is CASSIGGTQDEQYF.

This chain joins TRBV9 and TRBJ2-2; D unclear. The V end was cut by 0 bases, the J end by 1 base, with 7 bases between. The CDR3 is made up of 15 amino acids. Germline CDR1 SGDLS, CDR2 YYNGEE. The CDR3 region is CASSVVWKNTGELFF. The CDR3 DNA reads TGTGCCAGCAGCGTAGTCTGGAAGAACACCGGGGAGCTGTTTTTT.

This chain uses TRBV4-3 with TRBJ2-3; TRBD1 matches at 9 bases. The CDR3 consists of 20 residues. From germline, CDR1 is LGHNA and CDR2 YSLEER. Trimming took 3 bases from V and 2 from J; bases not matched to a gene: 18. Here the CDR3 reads CASSHKPHNPGQGVTDTQYF. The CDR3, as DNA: TGCGCCAGCAGCCACAAACCCCATAACCCGGGACAGGGAGTCACAGATACGCAGTATTTT.

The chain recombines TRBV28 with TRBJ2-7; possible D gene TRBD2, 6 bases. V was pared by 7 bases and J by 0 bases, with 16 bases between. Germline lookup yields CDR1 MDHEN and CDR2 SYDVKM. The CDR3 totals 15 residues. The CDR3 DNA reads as TGTGCCAGCACCCGGGGAGGATCGCTCTCCTACGAGCAGTACTTC. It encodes CASTRGGSLSYEQYF.